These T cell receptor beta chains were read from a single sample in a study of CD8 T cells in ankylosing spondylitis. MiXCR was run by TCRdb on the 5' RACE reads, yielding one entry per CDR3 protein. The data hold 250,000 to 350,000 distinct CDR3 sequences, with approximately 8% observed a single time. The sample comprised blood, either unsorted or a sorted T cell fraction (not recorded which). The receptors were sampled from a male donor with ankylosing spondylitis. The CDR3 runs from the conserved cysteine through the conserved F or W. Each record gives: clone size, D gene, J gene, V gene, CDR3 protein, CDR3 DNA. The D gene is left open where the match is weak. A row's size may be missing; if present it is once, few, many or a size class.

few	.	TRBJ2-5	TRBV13	CASSLREFQETQYF	TGTGCCAGCAGCTTACGGGAGTTCCAAGAGACCCAGTACTTC
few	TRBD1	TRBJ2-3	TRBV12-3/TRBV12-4	CASSAGTGITDTQYF	TGTGCCAGCAGTGCCGGGACAGGGATCACAGATACGCAGTATTTT
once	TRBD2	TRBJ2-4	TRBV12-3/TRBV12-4	CASRASGTPQNIQYF	TGTGCCAGCAGGGCTAGCGGAACCCCCCAAAACATTCAGTACTTC
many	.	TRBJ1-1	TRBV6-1	CASSYLDTEAFF	TGTGCCAGCAGTTATCTGGACACTGAAGCTTTCTTT
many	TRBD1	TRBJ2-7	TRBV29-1	CSVESAGGYEQYF	TGCAGCGTTGAGTCGGCAGGGGGCTACGAGCAGTACTTC
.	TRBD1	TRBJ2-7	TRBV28	CASSDRDRQYF	TGTGCCAGCAGTGACCGGGACAGGCAGTACTTC
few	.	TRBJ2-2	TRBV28	CAAGTNTGELFF	TGTGCCGCCGGGACGAACACCGGGGAGCTGTTTTTT
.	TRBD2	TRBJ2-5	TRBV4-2	CASRLSGEGETQYF	TGTGCCAGCAGATTAAGCGGGGAAGGGGAGACCCAGTACTTC
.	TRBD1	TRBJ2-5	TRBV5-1	CASSKTGQETQYF	TGCGCCAGCAGCAAGACAGGGCAAGAGACCCAGTACTTC
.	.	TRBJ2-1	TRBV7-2	CASSLAWGGDHNVQFF	TGTGCCAGCAGCTTAGCTTGGGGTGGGGACCACAATGTGCAGTTCTTC
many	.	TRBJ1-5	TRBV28	CASSEGFQPQHF	TGTGCCAGCAGTGAGGGGTTTCAGCCCCAGCATTTT
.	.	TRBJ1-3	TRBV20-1	CSARDSRNSGNTIYF	TGCAGTGCTAGAGATAGTAGGAACTCTGGAAACACCATATATTTT
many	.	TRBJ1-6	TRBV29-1	CSVGPGGNSPLHF	TGCAGCGTGGGGCCCGGGGGTAATTCACCCCTCCACTTT
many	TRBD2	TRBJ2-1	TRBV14	CASSQTAGGPSSYNEQFF	TGTGCCAGCAGCCAAACGGCGGGAGGGCCCAGCTCCTACAATGAGCAGTTCTTC
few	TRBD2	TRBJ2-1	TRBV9	CASSVSGRSHNEQFF	TGTGCCAGCAGCGTGAGCGGGAGGAGCCACAATGAGCAGTTCTTC
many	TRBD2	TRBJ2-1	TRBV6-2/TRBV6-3	CASSLTSGSFSEQFF	TGTGCCAGCAGCCTTACTAGCGGGAGTTTCAGTGAGCAGTTCTTC
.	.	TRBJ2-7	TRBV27	CASSPRQNYEQYF	TGTGCCAGCAGTCCGAGACAGAACTACGAGCAGTACTTC
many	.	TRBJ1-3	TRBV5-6	CASSWRTAGNTIYF	TGTGCCAGCAGCTGGCGGACAGCTGGAAACACCATATATTTT
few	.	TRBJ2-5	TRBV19	CASSIAPGGGTQYF	TGTGCCAGTAGTATAGCCCCGGGGGGCGGGACCCAGTACTTC
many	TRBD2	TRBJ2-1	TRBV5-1	CASSPGLAGGGEQFF	TGCGCCAGCAGCCCGGGACTAGCGGGAGGAGGTGAGCAGTTCTTC
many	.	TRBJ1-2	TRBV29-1	CSAGINYGYTF	TGCAGCGCCGGGATTAACTATGGCTACACCTTC
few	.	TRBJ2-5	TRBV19	CASSIKGLGYQETQYF	TGTGCCAGTAGTATAAAGGGACTCGGTTACCAAGAGACCCAGTACTTC
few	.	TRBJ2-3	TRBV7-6	CASSPRVGETTPPDTQYF	TGTGCCAGCAGCCCACGAGTGGGAGAAACGACCCCCCCAGATACGCAGTATTTT
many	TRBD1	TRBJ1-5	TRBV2	CASRVTGASNQPQHF	TGTGCCAGCAGAGTAACAGGGGCTAGCAATCAGCCCCAGCATTTT
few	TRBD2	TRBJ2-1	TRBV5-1	CASRAGGPLAEQFF	TGCGCCAGCAGAGCGGGAGGGCCCCTGGCAGAGCAGTTCTTC
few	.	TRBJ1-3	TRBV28	CASSLPRQGSIYF	TGTGCCAGCAGTCTTCCCCGGCAGGGATCCATATATTTT
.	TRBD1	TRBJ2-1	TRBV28	CASSLSGQGHDEQFF	TGTGCCAGCAGTTTATCGGGACAGGGTCACGATGAGCAGTTCTTC
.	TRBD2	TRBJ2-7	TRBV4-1	CASSPGIAGAYEQYF	TGCGCCAGCAGCCCGGGGATAGCGGGAGCCTACGAGCAGTACTTC
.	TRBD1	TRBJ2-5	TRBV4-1	CASSHLDRAGTQYF	TGCGCCAGCAGCCACCTCGACAGGGCTGGGACCCAGTACTTC